These T cell receptor beta chains were read from a single sample in a study of shared clonotypes between healthy human individuals. Produced via immunoSEQ multiplex PCR; TCRdb's table is partial and in-frame only. The repertoire holds a few million clones, with 95% as singletons. Sequenced: naive CD4+ T cells sorted from blood. These receptor sequences come from a man between 18 and 29 years old in good health. CDR3s include the opening cysteine and the closing phenylalanine or tryptophan. Each record gives: V gene, J gene, D gene, clone size, CDR3 protein, CDR3 DNA. D genes are given only for firm matches. Clone size, where shown, is once, few, many, or a class for clones that have expanded.

V gene: TRBV5-1; J gene: TRBJ1-3; D gene: TRBD1; clone size: NA; CDR3 protein: CASSLGRGLGNTIYF; CDR3 DNA: TGCGCCAGCAGCTTGGGCAGGGGGCTAGGAAACACCATATATTTT
V gene: TRBV11-2; J gene: TRBJ1-6; D gene: NA; clone size: NA; CDR3 protein: CASSLDMESYNSPLHF; CDR3 DNA: TGTGCCAGCAGCTTAGACATGGAATCCTATAATTCACCCCTCCACTTT
V gene: TRBV28; J gene: TRBJ1-1; D gene: NA; clone size: once; CDR3 protein: CASRDREGEAFF; CDR3 DNA: TGTGCCAGCAGGGACCGTGAGGGTGAAGCTTTCTTT
V gene: TRBV11-2; J gene: TRBJ1-3; D gene: NA; clone size: NA; CDR3 protein: CASSLVPPRSLSSGNTIYF; CDR3 DNA: TGTGCCAGCAGCTTAGTACCCCCCCGCAGTTTGAGCTCTGGAAACACCATATATTTT
V gene: TRBV29-1; J gene: TRBJ2-7; D gene: TRBD2; clone size: NA; CDR3 protein: CSAWVGEGYEQYF; CDR3 DNA: TGCAGCGCATGGGTAGGGGAGGGCTACGAGCAGTACTTC
V gene: TRBV2; J gene: TRBJ2-2; D gene: NA; clone size: NA; CDR3 protein: CASSDGRSHTGELFF; CDR3 DNA: TGTGCCAGCAGTGACGGGCGGAGTCACACCGGGGAGCTGTTTTTT
V gene: TRBV29-1; J gene: TRBJ2-3; D gene: TRBD2; clone size: NA; CDR3 protein: CSVGLAGVSDTQYF; CDR3 DNA: TGCAGCGTCGGACTAGCGGGAGTCTCAGATACGCAGTATTTT
V gene: TRBV27; J gene: TRBJ1-2; D gene: TRBD1; clone size: NA; CDR3 protein: CASSFIGGDGYTF; CDR3 DNA: TGTGCCAGCAGTTTTATAGGGGGCGATGGCTACACCTTC
V gene: TRBV7-6; J gene: TRBJ1-1; D gene: NA; clone size: NA; CDR3 protein: CASSLGTATEAFF; CDR3 DNA: TGTGCCAGCAGCTTAGGGACGGCCACTGAAGCTTTCTTT
V gene: TRBV5-6; J gene: TRBJ2-7; D gene: TRBD1; clone size: once; CDR3 protein: CASSLRPRGYYEQYF; CDR3 DNA: TGTGCCAGCAGCTTGCGTCCCAGGGGGTACTACGAGCAGTACTTC
V gene: TRBV18; J gene: TRBJ2-5; D gene: TRBD2; clone size: NA; CDR3 protein: CASSPPAGTSDQETQYF; CDR3 DNA: TGTGCCAGCTCACCACCGGCCGGGACTAGCGATCAAGAGACCCAGTACTTC
V gene: TRBV6-5; J gene: TRBJ2-1; D gene: TRBD2; clone size: NA; CDR3 protein: CASSPLAGGYNEQFF; CDR3 DNA: TGTGCCAGCAGTCCCCTAGCGGGTGGATACAATGAGCAGTTCTTC
V gene: TRBV5-4; J gene: TRBJ2-3; D gene: TRBD1; clone size: NA; CDR3 protein: CASTEGDRGRTDTQYF; CDR3 DNA: TGTGCCAGCACGGAAGGGGACAGGGGACGCACAGATACGCAGTATTTT
V gene: TRBV19; J gene: TRBJ1-2; D gene: NA; clone size: NA; CDR3 protein: CATSGGPYYGYTF; CDR3 DNA: TGTGCCACCTCAGGAGGGCCATACTATGGCTACACCTTC
V gene: TRBV5-6; J gene: TRBJ1-5; D gene: TRBD1; clone size: NA; CDR3 protein: CASSLGQGAHQPQHF; CDR3 DNA: TGTGCCAGCAGCCTTGGACAGGGGGCACATCAGCCCCAGCATTTT
V gene: TRBV6-1; J gene: TRBJ2-7; D gene: NA; clone size: NA; CDR3 protein: CASSVKWTPRFYEQYF; CDR3 DNA: TGTGCCAGCAGTGTGAAGTGGACCCCACGCTTCTACGAGCAGTACTTC
V gene: TRBV7-7; J gene: TRBJ2-7; D gene: NA; clone size: NA; CDR3 protein: CASSLEGRGEQYF; CDR3 DNA: TGTGCTAGCAGCTTAGAGGGGAGAGGCGAGCAGTACTTC
V gene: TRBV11-2; J gene: TRBJ1-2; D gene: NA; clone size: NA; CDR3 protein: CASSAAFIRTARYGYTF; CDR3 DNA: TGTGCCAGCAGCGCTGCGTTTATTAGGACAGCCCGCTATGGCTACACCTTC
V gene: TRBV7-2; J gene: TRBJ1-6; D gene: TRBD1; clone size: once; CDR3 protein: CASSLALGQGNSPLHF; CDR3 DNA: TGTGCCAGCAGCTTAGCCCTGGGACAGGGCAACTCACCCCTCCACTTT
V gene: TRBV6-6; J gene: TRBJ2-3; D gene: TRBD2; clone size: NA; CDR3 protein: CASSSGLAGADTQYF; CDR3 DNA: TGTGCCAGCAGTTCGGGACTAGCGGGAGCAGATACGCAGTATTTT
V gene: TRBV7-7; J gene: TRBJ2-2; D gene: NA; clone size: NA; CDR3 protein: CASSLDPKTGELFF; CDR3 DNA: TGTGCTAGCAGCTTAGACCCCAAAACCGGGGAGCTGTTTTTT
V gene: TRBV28; J gene: TRBJ1-4; D gene: TRBD1; clone size: once; CDR3 protein: CASRSTGTGHEKLFF; CDR3 DNA: TGTGCCAGCAGGTCGACGGGGACAGGACATGAAAAACTGTTTTTT
V gene: TRBV5-1; J gene: TRBJ1-1; D gene: NA; clone size: once; CDR3 protein: CASSLGATNTEAFF; CDR3 DNA: TGCGCCAGCAGCTTGGGAGCGACGAACACTGAAGCTTTCTTT
V gene: TRBV19; J gene: TRBJ2-7; D gene: TRBD2; clone size: NA; CDR3 protein: CASSSSGSSYEQYF; CDR3 DNA: TGTGCCAGTAGTAGTAGCGGGAGCTCCTACGAGCAGTACTTC
V gene: TRBV6-5; J gene: TRBJ1-5; D gene: TRBD1; clone size: NA; CDR3 protein: CAVQGAGSNQPQHF; CDR3 DNA: TGTGCCGTCCAGGGGGCGGGTAGCAATCAGCCCCAGCATTTT
V gene: TRBV9; J gene: TRBJ2-1; D gene: TRBD2; clone size: NA; CDR3 protein: CASSPGGLNNEQFF; CDR3 DNA: TGTGCCAGCAGCCCGGGGGGGCTCAACAATGAGCAGTTCTTC
V gene: TRBV11-2; J gene: TRBJ2-1; D gene: TRBD2; clone size: NA; CDR3 protein: CASSLEARTSGRSYNEQFF; CDR3 DNA: TGTGCCAGCAGCTTAGAGGCACGGACTAGCGGGCGCTCCTACAATGAGCAGTTCTTC
V gene: TRBV7-6; J gene: TRBJ2-1; D gene: NA; clone size: NA; CDR3 protein: CASSLDQGLPYNEQFF; CDR3 DNA: TGTGCCAGCAGCTTAGATCAGGGCTTACCCTACAATGAGCAGTTCTTC
V gene: TRBV28; J gene: TRBJ1-5; D gene: NA; clone size: NA; CDR3 protein: CASSVDPNQPQHF; CDR3 DNA: TGTGCCAGCAGCGTGGACCCTAATCAGCCCCAGCATTTT
V gene: TRBV29-1; J gene: TRBJ2-1; D gene: TRBD2; clone size: NA; CDR3 protein: CSVEDGGGNLRYNEQFF; CDR3 DNA: TGCAGCGTTGAGGACGGCGGGGGGAATCTAAGGTACAATGAGCAGTTCTTC
V gene: TRBV18; J gene: TRBJ1-6; D gene: NA; clone size: NA; CDR3 protein: CASSPLGAEGSPLHF; CDR3 DNA: TGTGCCAGCTCACCACTAGGGGCCGAAGGGTCACCCCTCCACTTT
V gene: TRBV7-3; J gene: TRBJ2-3; D gene: NA; clone size: once; CDR3 protein: CASSLIGGSTDTQYF; CDR3 DNA: TGTGCCAGCAGCTTAATAGGTGGGTCCACAGATACGCAGTATTTT
V gene: TRBV10-2; J gene: TRBJ1-2; D gene: NA; clone size: NA; CDR3 protein: CASSGGPSSLGYTF; CDR3 DNA: TGCGCCAGCAGTGGGGGCCCCTCATCTTTAGGCTACACCTTC
V gene: TRBV12-5; J gene: TRBJ2-7; D gene: NA; clone size: NA; CDR3 protein: CASGLDGDLYEQYF; CDR3 DNA: TGTGCTAGTGGTTTGGACGGGGACCTCTACGAGCAGTACTTC
V gene: TRBV5-4; J gene: TRBJ1-2; D gene: NA; clone size: NA; CDR3 protein: CASSSTGAVGGYTF; CDR3 DNA: TGTGCCAGCAGCTCGACGGGGGCGGTGGGTGGCTACACCTTC
V gene: TRBV13; J gene: TRBJ2-1; D gene: NA; clone size: NA; CDR3 protein: CASSLDRNNEQFF; CDR3 DNA: TGTGCCAGCAGCTTGGACAGAAACAATGAGCAGTTCTTC
V gene: TRBV28; J gene: TRBJ1-4; D gene: TRBD1; clone size: NA; CDR3 protein: CASRGQGREKLFF; CDR3 DNA: TGTGCCAGCAGGGGACAGGGTCGGGAAAAACTGTTTTTT
V gene: TRBV11-2; J gene: TRBJ1-5; D gene: TRBD1; clone size: NA; CDR3 protein: CASSLGDRENQPQHF; CDR3 DNA: TGTGCCAGCAGCTTAGGGGACAGGGAGAATCAGCCCCAGCATTTT
V gene: TRBV28; J gene: TRBJ1-5; D gene: TRBD1; clone size: NA; CDR3 protein: CASRAGTGFGNQPQHF; CDR3 DNA: TGTGCCAGCAGGGCTGGGACAGGGTTTGGGAATCAGCCCCAGCATTTT
V gene: TRBV7-9; J gene: TRBJ2-2; D gene: TRBD2; clone size: NA; CDR3 protein: CASSLLGWLAGAGELFF; CDR3 DNA: TGTGCCAGCAGCTTATTAGGCTGGCTAGCGGGAGCCGGGGAGCTGTTTTTT
V gene: TRBV10-2; J gene: TRBJ2-4; D gene: TRBD1; clone size: NA; CDR3 protein: CASSPGQGASNFDIQYF; CDR3 DNA: TGCGCCAGCAGTCCGGGACAGGGGGCGAGTAATTTCGACATTCAGTACTTC
V gene: TRBV7-8; J gene: TRBJ1-5; D gene: NA; clone size: NA; CDR3 protein: CASRSQGGVLGTQPQHF; CDR3 DNA: TGTGCCAGCAGGTCACAGGGAGGGGTGCTAGGCACTCAGCCCCAGCATTTT
V gene: TRBV27; J gene: TRBJ2-3; D gene: NA; clone size: NA; CDR3 protein: CASSSSIGTDTQYF; CDR3 DNA: TGTGCCAGCAGTTCGTCTATCGGGACAGATACGCAGTATTTT
V gene: TRBV11-2; J gene: TRBJ1-2; D gene: NA; clone size: NA; CDR3 protein: CASSLEPGDYGYTF; CDR3 DNA: TGTGCCAGCAGCTTAGAGCCAGGGGATTATGGCTACACCTTC